Below, 22 T cell receptor beta chains from the same sample are listed, as sequenced in a study of blood T cell repertoires in COVID-19. Clones were sequenced by immunoSEQ multiplex PCR, and TCRdb holds only the in-frame ones, with some missing. The sample contains around 240,000 clones, around 83% of which appear only once. Material: peripheral blood. Receptor source: a woman aged 45-60 years with acute or convalescent COVID-19.

The chain is built from TRBV3-1 (or the pseudogene TRBV3-2) and TRBJ2-1; maybe TRBD1 (5 bases). The CDR3 has 12 amino acids. V dropped 4 bases and J dropped 13 bases, with 14 bases sitting between them. CDR1 and CDR2 from the germline V gene are LGHDT and YNNKEL (reference sequence). The CDR3 DNA is TGTGCCAGCAGCCTAGGGTCCAGGGAACAGTTCTTC. Translated, it gives CASSLGSREQFF.

The chain has TRBV27 and TRBJ1-3, with TRBD1 matching over 11 bases. CDR1 is MNHEY and CDR2 is SMNVEV in the germline V gene (reference sequence). This CDR3 spans 17 amino acids. V lost 6 bases, J lost 0 bases, and 7 bases stayed unmatched. This CDR3 reads CASSSGQGGLSGNTIYF. The DNA for the CDR3 is TGTGCCAGCAGCTCGGGACAGGGGGGCCTCTCTGGAAACACCATATATTTT.

The CDR3 region is CASSQDTSGLNEQFF. The CDR3 DNA follows: TGCGCCAGCAGCCAAGATACTAGCGGGTTAAATGAGCAGTTCTTC. The chain links TRBV4-1 to TRBJ2-1, with 9 bases aligning to TRBD2. The V gene's germline CDR1 is MGHRA and CDR2 YSYEKL. The CDR3 runs to 15 residues. V lost 0 bases and J lost 7; bases outside the gene matches: 4.

The chain uses TRBV16 and TRBJ2-6; perhaps TRBD1 as D (6 bases). Trimming stripped 0 bases from V and 2 bases from J, with 11 bases between. This CDR3 comprises 17 residues. From germline, CDR1 is KGHSY and CDR2 FQNENV. CDR3 in DNA: TGTGCCAGCAGCCAATCCCAGGGGCAGGCTGGGGCCAACGTCCTGACTTTC. It encodes CASSQSQGQAGANVLTF.

This rearrangement joins TRBV4-2 to TRBJ1-5; D is perhaps TRBD1 (5 bases). Germline V gene lookup returns CDR1 LGHNA and CDR2 YNFKEQ. The CDR3 covers 15 residues. Trimming cost V 1 base and J 4 bases, with 11 bases left between them. The CDR3 spells CASSQGQWGNQPQHF. In nucleotides, the CDR3 is TGTGCCAGCAGCCAAGGACAGTGGGGAAATCAGCCCCAGCATTTT.

This chain connects TRBV3-1 (or the pseudogene TRBV3-2) to TRBJ1-6; D ambiguous. The germline V gene has CDR1 LGHDT and CDR2 YNNKEL (reference sequence). There are 13 residues in the CDR3. V was pared by 4 bases and J by 7 bases, with 8 bases between. The CDR3 spells CASSLGENSPLHF. The CDR3 DNA reads TGTGCCAGCAGCCTCGGTGAAAATTCACCCCTCCACTTT.

The gene calls are TRBV10-3 and TRBJ2-5; a possible D gene is TRBD1 (6 bases). The V end lost 5 bases, the J end lost 5 bases, and 12 bases lay between the germline ends. This CDR3 has 13 amino acids. CDR1 ENHRY and CDR2 SYGVKD come from the germline V gene. CDR3 nucleotides: TGTGCCATCAGTTACAGGGAAGTGGAGACCCAGTACTTC. It is translated as CAISYREVETQYF.

J is TRBJ2-7 and V is TRBV6-4; D may be TRBD1 (5 bases). CDR1 is MRHNA, CDR2 SNTAGT, per germline. CDR3 length: 16 amino acids. V was cut by 4 bases and J by 3 bases, with 19 bases left in between. Here the CDR3 reads CASSANPGLDVYEQYF. The DNA for the CDR3 is TGTGCCAGCAGTGCGAACCCAGGGCTAGACGTCTACGAGCAGTACTTC.

DNA for the CDR3: TGTGCCAGCAGCTTCAGCGGGGGGGCGGGTGAGCAGTTCTTC. It is translated as CASSFSGGAGEQFF. The chain is built from TRBV9 and TRBJ2-1; 10 bases agree with TRBD2. The CDR3 spans 14 residues. Germline V gene data show CDR1 as SGDLS and CDR2 as YYNGEE. V trimming: 4 bases; J trimming: 9 bases; junction bases outside the gene matches: 7.

This clone appeared a single time. The rearrangement uses TRBV4-3 and TRBJ2-1; D may be TRBD1 (6 bases). Per the germline V gene, CDR1 is LGHNA and CDR2 is YSLEER. With 3 bases removed from V and 7 bases from J, the gap between germline ends came to 10 bases. This CDR3 contains 13 residues. CDR3 loop: CASSQLTGNEQFF. CDR3 bases: TGCGCCAGCAGCCAGCTAACAGGGAATGAGCAGTTCTTC.

This sequence joins TRBV7-2 and TRBJ1-2; a possible D gene is TRBD1 (6 bases). V lost 5 bases and J 5 bases, leaving 15 bases between the germline ends. Germline CDR1 and CDR2: SGHTA and FQGNSA. This CDR3 has 14 amino acids. CDR3 residues: CASSPRTESYGYTF. CDR3 in DNA: TGTGCCAGCAGCCCCCGGACAGAGTCTTATGGCTACACCTTC.

This chain joins TRBV15 and TRBJ1-6; no reliable D call. Trimming pared 0 bases from V and 2 bases from J, leaving 11 bases between. CDR1 LNHNV and CDR2 YYDKDF come from the germline V gene (reference sequence). This CDR3 is built from 17 residues. For the CDR3, the DNA is TGTGCCACCAGCAGAGATTCGAGTAGCGCCTATAATTCACCCCTCCACTTT. It is translated as CATSRDSSSAYNSPLHF.

The rearrangement links TRBV11-3 to TRBJ2-1, with TRBD2 matching over 9 bases. The J segment lost 12 bases and the V segment lost 5 bases, leaving 11 bases of the junction unmatched. The germline V gene has CDR1 SGHNT and CDR2 YENEEA. The CDR3 is 14 residues long. CDR3 amino acids: CASSPEVAGGRQFF. The CDR3 nucleotides read TGTGCCAGCAGCCCCGAGGTTGCGGGGGGGAGGCAGTTCTTC.

V gene TRBV24-1 combines with J gene TRBJ1-1, with TRBD1 identical over 8 bases. The ends lost 8 bases at V and 5 bases at J; junction bases unmatched: 12. Germline V lookup: CDR1 KGHDR, CDR2 SFDVKD. CDR3 length: 15 residues. The CDR3 spells CATMDPTGGGTEAFF. The CDR3 bases are TGTGCCACCATGGACCCCACAGGGGGTGGAACTGAAGCTTTCTTT.

This clone has just one count. The CDR3 DNA follows: TGTGCCACCAGTGAGTGGGGACAGGGCAATGAGCAGTTCTTC. As protein: CATSEWGQGNEQFF. J is TRBJ2-1 and V is TRBV24-1; 9 positions match TRBD1. The V segment lost 4 bases and the J segment 6 bases; nucleotides outside the gene matches: 3. The germline gives CDR1 KGHDR, CDR2 SFDVKD. The CDR3 length is 14 residues.

As concerns this clone: The same CDR3 is also encoded by other DNA sequences in this sample. The rearrangement uses TRBV18 and TRBJ2-7; 11 positions match TRBD1. Germline CDR1 reads KGHSH; CDR2 reads LQKENI. The trim removed 2 bases at V and 3 bases at J, leaving 0 bases unmatched. This CDR3 is 14 amino acids long. The CDR3 region has the DNA TGTGCCAGCTCACCAGGGACAGGGGGCTACGAGCAGTACTTC. This translates into CASSPGTGGYEQYF.

The J gene is TRBJ2-7, the V gene TRBV14; a weak D match, TRBD2 (6 bases). From germline, CDR1 is SGHDN and CDR2 FVKESK. The CDR3 totals 14 residues. V lost 3 bases and J 5 bases, leaving 14 bases between the germline ends. The CDR3 loop is CASSQWRVPHEQYF. CDR3 sequence (DNA): TGTGCCAGCAGCCAGTGGAGGGTCCCCCACGAGCAGTACTTC.

The DNA for the CDR3 is TGTGCCAGCAGTTACGGTCCGCGCTACGAGCAGTACTTC. It encodes CASSYGPRYEQYF. J is TRBJ2-7 and V is TRBV12-3 or TRBV12-4; the D is unclear. The CDR3 sequence is 13 residues long. Trimming shortened V by 4 bases and J by 3 bases, and 10 bases separated the two germline ends.

The chain carries TRBV6-2 or TRBV6-3 and TRBJ2-1, with TRBD2 matching over 9 bases. The CDR3 totals 15 residues. V was pared by 2 bases and J by 6 bases, with 5 bases of the junction left unmatched. CDR1 MNHEY and CDR2 SVGEGT come from the germline V gene. DNA of the CDR3: TGTGCCAGCAGTTACAGACTAGCGGACCGCAATGAGCAGTTCTTC. Translation: CASSYRLADRNEQFF.

The chain links TRBV9 to TRBJ2-1; 7 bases align to TRBD2. In germline, CDR1 is SGDLS, CDR2 YYNGEE. The junction had 7 bases not matched to a gene; V was cut back by 4 bases and J by 3 bases. The CDR3 has 15 residues. CDR3 DNA: TGTGCCAGCAGCCGCCTGGGGGGGGACTACAATGAGCAGTTCTTC. Translation gives CASSRLGGDYNEQFF.

The genes are TRBV3-1 (or the pseudogene TRBV3-2) and TRBJ2-6; D is undetermined. This CDR3 spans 15 amino acids. V lost 1 base and J 0 bases, leaving 4 bases between the germline ends. Germline assignment: CDR1 LGHDT and CDR2 YNNKEL (reference sequence). The CDR3 nucleotides are TGTGCCAGCAGCCAAGTCCACTCTGGGGCCAACGTCCTGACTTTC. Its protein product is CASSQVHSGANVLTF.

The chain is built from TRBV5-6 and TRBJ2-1, with 10 nucleotides matching TRBD2. CDR1 is SGHDT, CDR2 YYEEEE, per germline. This CDR3 has 17 amino acids. Trimming took 0 bases from V and 4 from J; bases not matched to a gene: 7. DNA of the CDR3: TGTGCCAGCAGCTTGGAGATAGCGGGGGGCCTTTACAATGAGCAGTTCTTC. This gives the protein CASSLEIAGGLYNEQFF.